These 30 T cell receptor beta chains originate from one sample sequenced in a study of blood T cell repertoires in COVID-19 (dated by TCRdb to about 2020). The protocol used for the library was the immunoSEQ multiplex PCR assay. Imported from immuneACCESS, the table was reduced by TCRdb to in-frame sequences with V and J called. These copies leave out some clones; in studies compared against another copy, an unresolved V gene accounts for under half, and the cause of the remainder is not known. This sample lists 250,000 to 300,000 clones; roughly 86% were detected once. The ten largest clonotypes hold 3.6% of the sample. Sequences were obtained from peripheral blood. Receptors were obtained from a young man with active or convalescent COVID-19.

The CDR3 is CASSFPGQSTGELFF. In nucleotides, the CDR3 is TGTGCCAGCAGCTTCCCGGGACAGTCCACCGGGGAGCTGTTTTTT. The chain is built from TRBV7-9 and TRBJ2-2; 7 bases fit TRBD1. The length of the CDR3 is 15 residues. With 3 bases clipped from V and 4 bases from J, the junction kept 5 bases outside the gene matches. Germline V lookup: CDR1 SEHNR, CDR2 FQNEAQ (reference sequence).

The chain links TRBV7-2 to TRBJ2-2; 8 positions match TRBD2. The V and J ends lost 1 base and 2 bases, in that order; junction bases with no gene match: 3. This CDR3 is 16 amino acids long. The V gene's germline CDR1 is SGHTA and CDR2 FQGNSA. CDR3: CASSLGGRINTGELFF. The CDR3 coding sequence is TGTGCCAGCAGCTTAGGCGGGAGGATCAACACCGGGGAGCTGTTTTTT.

The chain has TRBV6-6 and TRBJ1-2, with D possibly TRBD1 on 5 matching bases. Per the germline V gene, CDR1 is MNHNY and CDR2 is SVGAGI (reference sequence). The CDR3 has 14 amino acids. V was shortened by 0 bases and J by 6 bases, with 11 bases between the two germline ends. This CDR3 reads CASSYSIGRDGYTF. CDR3 sequence (DNA): TGTGCCAGCAGTTACTCAATTGGCAGGGATGGCTACACCTTC.

The DNA of the CDR3 is TGCAGCGCCTGGGACTCTTCCTCCCCCAATGAGCAGTTCTTC. Amino acids: CSAWDSSSPNEQFF. The rearrangement links TRBV29-1 to TRBJ2-1, with D possibly matching TRBD2 (6 bases). The V and J ends lost 7 bases and 6 bases respectively, with 19 bases between them. This CDR3 region has 14 residues. In germline, CDR1 is SQVTM, CDR2 ANQGSEA.

The rearrangement links TRBV11-2 to TRBJ2-7; 8 positions agree with TRBD1. Germline values: CDR1 SGHAT, CDR2 FQNNGV. J gave up 1 base and V 6 bases, and 2 bases lay outside the gene matches. CDR3 length equals 13 residues. CDR3 sequence: CASRRQGSYEQYF. CDR3 DNA: TGTGCCAGCAGGAGACAGGGGTCCTACGAGCAGTACTTC.

V is TRBV30 and J is TRBJ2-3, with 10 bases aligning to TRBD1. The CDR3 covers 14 residues. V lost 8 bases to trimming and J lost 2 bases; unmatched junction nucleotides: 7. Looked up from germline, CDR1 is GTSNPN and CDR2 is SVGIG (reference sequence). The CDR3 DNA sequence: TGTGCCGGCACCGGGACAGGGGTCACAGATACGCAGTATTTT. Translating it yields CAGTGTGVTDTQYF.

This clone was counted only a few times. The chain is built from TRBV28 and TRBJ2-1; 8 positions match TRBD2. This CDR3 is 16 amino acids long. Germline V gene data show CDR1 as MDHEN and CDR2 as SYDVKM. Losses at the gene ends were 6 bases for V and 6 bases for J; bases not matched to a gene: 13. The CDR3 reads CASREAGAGSTNEQFF. DNA of the CDR3: TGTGCCAGCAGGGAAGCGGGGGCTGGTTCAACCAATGAGCAGTTCTTC.

The chain employs TRBV27 and TRBJ2-1, with 7 bases fitting TRBD2. Trimming cost V 5 bases and J 8 bases; bases outside gene matches: 12. Germline loops: CDR1 MNHEY, CDR2 SMNVEV (reference sequence). The CDR3 consists of 15 residues. The DNA of the CDR3 is TGTGCCAGCAGTCTTCAGCGGGACTCGGCGTATGAGCAGTTCTTC. Residues: CASSLQRDSAYEQFF.

This clone was counted a single time. The V gene is TRBV27, the J gene TRBJ1-5; D is possibly TRBD1 (6 bases). V shed 4 bases and J shed 5 bases, with 12 bases lying between them. Germline V gene sequence: CDR1 MNHEY, CDR2 SMNVEV (reference sequence). CDR3 length: 14 amino acids. DNA for the CDR3: TGTGCCAGCAGTTCTGGACAGCTTTATCAGCCCCAGCATTTT. Its protein is CASSSGQLYQPQHF.

The chain combines TRBV7-9 with TRBJ1-4; 9 bases map to TRBD1. The CDR3 loop spans 17 amino acids. V trimming: 1 base; J trimming: 5 bases; junction bases outside the gene matches: 8. CDR1 and CDR2 from the germline V gene are SEHNR and FQNEAQ (reference sequence). The CDR3 coding sequence is TGTGCCAGCAGCTTAGGGTCCGGGACAGGGATGAATGAAAAACTGTTTTTT. This encodes CASSLGSGTGMNEKLFF.

This clone was seen a single time. The same CDR3 arises from other DNA sequences in this sample as well. The chain recombines TRBV30 with TRBJ1-3; no clear D. Germline CDR1 and CDR2: GTSNPN and SVGIG (reference sequence). The V and J ends lost 1 base and 4 bases respectively, with 5 bases between them. CDR3 size: 12 residues. CDR3 DNA: TGTGCCTGGAGTGCCGGGGGAAACACCATATATTTT. This translates into CAWSAGGNTIYF.

The chain uses TRBV11-1 and TRBJ2-1; 7 nucleotides agree with TRBD2. This CDR3 is 13 amino acids long. V lost 1 base, J lost 7 bases, and 1 base stayed unmatched. CDR1 and CDR2 (germline): SGHAT, FQDESV (reference sequence). This chain's CDR3 is CASSLGGGNEQFF. For the CDR3, the DNA is TGTGCCAGCAGCTTAGGGGGGGGGAATGAGCAGTTCTTC.

The rearrangement uses TRBV7-2 and TRBJ1-2; no clear D gene. Germline V gene data show CDR1 as SGHTA and CDR2 as FQGNSA. V lost 1 base, J lost 10 bases, and 13 bases lay in between. The CDR3 length is 13 residues. The CDR3 region is CASSLDEDHTYTF. The CDR3 coding sequence is TGTGCCAGCAGCTTAGATGAAGATCACACCTACACCTTC.

The chain recombines TRBV29-1 with TRBJ2-7; D is possibly TRBD1 (5 bases). The germline V and J ends were trimmed by 3 bases and 0 bases, with 9 bases remaining between them. Germline CDR1 is SQVTM and CDR2 is ANQGSEA. The CDR3 runs to 13 residues. The CDR3 loop reads CSVDGQGSYEQYF. The CDR3 nucleotides read TGCAGCGTTGACGGCCAGGGCTCCTACGAGCAGTACTTC.

The J gene is TRBJ2-7, the V gene TRBV6-2 or TRBV6-3; D remains ambiguous. Germline V CDR1 and CDR2: MNHEY, SVGEGT. V lost 2 bases and J lost 8, with 7 bases in between. CDR3 length: 11 amino acids. CDR3 bases: TGTGCCAGCAGTTACCGCAGAAAGCAGTACTTC. This encodes CASSYRRKQYF.

The rearrangement joins TRBV12-3 or TRBV12-4 to TRBJ2-3; D possibly corresponds to TRBD2 (6 bases). The CDR3 covers 12 residues. V was clipped by 0 bases and J by 8 bases, with 6 bases between them. The DNA of the CDR3 is TGTGCCAGCAGTTTAGCGCGGGGTACGCAGTATTTT. It specifies CASSLARGTQYF.

This clone was observed a single time. V usage is TRBV7-3 and J usage is TRBJ2-7, with 8 bases aligning to TRBD2. The CDR3 has 15 amino acids. Unmatched junction bases numbered 10, after V lost 2 bases and J lost 7 bases. Germline V gene lookup returns CDR1 SGHTA and CDR2 FQGTGA. The CDR3 sequence: CASSLAAGEDGEQYF. In DNA, the CDR3 is TGTGCCAGCAGCTTAGCAGCGGGGGAGGACGGGGAGCAGTACTTC.

The chain employs TRBV3-1 (or the pseudogene TRBV3-2) and TRBJ2-3; TRBD2 agrees at 13 bases. With V trimmed by 4 bases and J by 1 base, 5 bases remained unmatched. This CDR3 is 17 amino acids long. Germline V gene data show CDR1 as LGHDT and CDR2 as YNNKEL (reference sequence). The CDR3 bases are TGTGCCAGCAGCCCTACTAGCGGGGGGGCTGGCACAGATACGCAGTATTTT. Translation: CASSPTSGGAGTDTQYF.

DNA of the CDR3: TGTGCCAGCAGTTTATCGAACAGCGCTGAGGGAGAGCAGTACTTC. It is translated as CASSLSNSAEGEQYF. The genes are TRBV27 and TRBJ2-7, with D perhaps matching TRBD2 (5 bases). The CDR3 has 15 residues. The V and J ends lost 0 bases and 7 bases respectively, with 16 bases between them. Germline assignment: CDR1 MNHEY and CDR2 SMNVEV (reference sequence).

The rearrangement joins TRBV21-1 to TRBJ2-4; TRBD1 is the table's D call and was not checked against the DNA. TRBV21-1 is a documented pseudogene. This CDR3 spans 15 amino acids. CDR3 DNA: TGTGCCACCCCTTTCGGGACAGAGATCCAAAACATTCAGTACTTC. Translating gives CATPFGTEIQNIQYF.

The rearrangement uses TRBV24-1 and TRBJ1-5, with D hard to call. The CDR3 extends over 13 amino acids. V dropped 4 bases and J dropped 10 bases, with 13 bases sitting between them. CDR1 and CDR2 (germline): KGHDR, SFDVKD. The CDR3 DNA reads TGTGCCACCAGTGAGGCAAGTACATCTCCCCAGCATTTT. Encoded protein: CATSEASTSPQHF.

This clone was recorded once. The rearrangement links TRBV9 to TRBJ1-2; TRBD1 agrees at 8 bases. The V segment lost 3 bases and the J segment 4 bases; nucleotides outside the gene matches: 5. The CDR3 spans 14 residues. In germline, CDR1 is SGDLS, CDR2 YYNGEE. In nucleotides, the CDR3 is TGTGCCAGCAGCGCAGGGGGCTCCCCCTATGGCTACACCTTC. This gives the protein CASSAGGSPYGYTF.

This rearrangement joins TRBV27 to TRBJ2-5, with a tentative D call TRBD2 (6 bases). This CDR3 comprises 14 residues. Germline CDR1 MNHEY, CDR2 SMNVEV (reference sequence). Trimming stripped 5 bases from V and 2 bases from J, with 12 bases between. This chain's CDR3 is CASSMSSAQETQYF. The CDR3 nucleotides are TGTGCCAGCAGTATGTCTAGCGCTCAAGAGACCCAGTACTTC.

The chain uses TRBV10-3 and TRBJ1-1; D ambiguous. The V gene's germline CDR1 is ENHRY and CDR2 SYGVKD. This CDR3 is built from 13 residues. The V and J ends lost 6 bases and 1 base respectively, with 9 bases between them. CDR3 sequence: CAIRLTANTEAFF. CDR3 sequence (DNA): TGTGCCATCAGGCTAACAGCGAACACTGAAGCTTTCTTT.

The rearrangement uses TRBV7-3 and TRBJ1-5, with D perhaps TRBD1 (5 bases). Trimming shortened V by 5 bases and J by 0 bases, and 17 bases separated the two germline ends. The germline V gene encodes CDR1 SGHTA and CDR2 FQGTGA. The CDR3 runs to 17 residues. This CDR3 reads CASSQGWNTYSNQPQHF. CDR3 sequence (DNA): TGTGCCAGCAGCCAGGGCTGGAACACCTATAGCAATCAGCCCCAGCATTTT.

The CDR3, as DNA: TGTGCCACCAGTCTCTACGAGGGGCCCCAGCATTTT. Its protein product is CATSLYEGPQHF. The V call is TRBV24-1, the J call TRBJ1-5; no firm D call. This CDR3 region has 12 residues. The V gene's germline CDR1 is KGHDR and CDR2 SFDVKD. V lost 6 bases and J 9 bases, leaving 11 bases between the germline ends.

V and J are TRBV5-6 and TRBJ2-7; 10 bases align to TRBD1. V trimming: 4 bases; J trimming: 3 bases; junction bases outside the gene matches: 4. The CDR3 has 14 amino acids. Germline loops: CDR1 SGHDT, CDR2 YYEEEE. The CDR3 region is CASSVGTGVYEQYF. The CDR3 nucleotides read TGTGCCAGCAGCGTCGGGACAGGGGTCTACGAGCAGTACTTC.

In DNA form, the CDR3 reads TGTGCCAGCAGCTTAGGGGGAGGGAGCAATCAGCCCCAGCATTTT. Translated, it gives CASSLGGGSNQPQHF. The chain links TRBV7-9 to TRBJ1-5; D gene unclear. This CDR3 comprises 15 residues. The V gene lost 1 base and the J gene lost 1 base, with 8 bases spanning the gap. The germline V gene has CDR1 SEHNR and CDR2 FQNEAQ (reference sequence).

About this clone itself: One end of the junction is discordant with germline, which a read error may explain. The chain couples TRBV2 to TRBJ2-5; 9 bases are a match to TRBD2. The CDR3 has 11 amino acids. Germline V gives CDR1 SNHLY, CDR2 FYNNEI. Written as DNA, the CDR3 is TGTGCCAGCACGGCTAGCGGGGCGTCGAACTTC. Amino acids: CASTASGASNF.

The chain is built from TRBV6-1 and TRBJ1-1; no clear D. The CDR3 length is 13 residues. Trimming took 2 bases from V and 11 from J, leaving 15 bases between them. Germline lookup yields CDR1 MNHNS and CDR2 SASEGT. CDR3 protein: CASSELAPGEAFF. The CDR3 nucleotides are TGTGCCAGCAGTGAACTCGCGCCCGGAGAGGCTTTCTTT.